Below are 20 T cell receptor beta chains sequenced from a single sample in a study of T cell responses to AZD1222 COVID-19 vaccine. The method was immunoSEQ multiplex PCR; TCRdb's version includes in-frame clones alone and lacks a portion of them. The sample yields 150,000 to 200,000 clones, approximately 90% seen once. The material was peripheral blood, obtained on day 0 of AZD1222 vaccination. Source of these receptors: an adult in good health.

The chain combines TRBV6-5 with TRBJ1-2; 8 positions match TRBD1. Trimming removed 6 bases from V and 7 bases from J; junction bases left unmatched: 7. CDR1 and CDR2 from the germline V gene are MNHEY and SVGAGI. The CDR3 totals 13 residues. The CDR3 DNA follows: TGTGCCAGCAGGAGGACAGGGAGGTCTGGCTACACCTTC. Its translation is CASRRTGRSGYTF.

V gene TRBV10-1 combines with J gene TRBJ2-7, with a possible D match to TRBD2 (5 bases). The length of the CDR3 is 20 residues. Per the germline V gene, CDR1 is WNHNN and CDR2 is SYGVQD (reference sequence). V dropped 8 bases and J dropped 1 base, with 33 bases sitting between them. The CDR3 region is CASERTNKTGKEDGSYEQYF. The CDR3 bases are TGCGCCAGCGAACGAACTAATAAGACGGGGAAGGAAGACGGATCCTACGAGCAGTACTTC.

The V gene is TRBV28, the J gene TRBJ2-7, with 11 nucleotides matching TRBD1. Trimming cost V 4 bases and J 5 bases; bases outside gene matches: 4. CDR1 is MDHEN and CDR2 is SYDVKM in the germline V gene. The CDR3 loop spans 14 amino acids. CDR3 region: CASSSRDRGNEQYF. The CDR3 DNA reads TGTGCCAGCAGTTCTCGGGACAGGGGGAACGAGCAGTACTTC.

The V gene is TRBV5-1, the J gene TRBJ1-4; 7 bases align to TRBD1. After removal of 4 bases from V and 6 bases from J, the junction contained 9 bases not matched to a gene. This CDR3 is 15 amino acids long. Germline V gene data show CDR1 as SGHRS and CDR2 as YFSETQ. CDR3 protein: CASSRTGRIDEKLFF. The CDR3 coding sequence is TGCGCCAGCAGCAGGACAGGTCGAATTGATGAAAAACTGTTTTTT.

The rearrangement joins TRBV14 to TRBJ1-1; tentative D call: TRBD1 (5 bases). Germline CDR1 reads SGHDN; CDR2 reads FVKESK. V was shortened by 3 bases and J by 4 bases, with 9 bases between the two germline ends. This CDR3 is built from 13 residues. The DNA for the CDR3 is TGTGCCAGCAGCCAGCACCAGGGCACTGAAGCTTTCTTT. Its protein is CASSQHQGTEAFF.

This chain connects TRBV5-4 to TRBJ2-4; D is uncertain. Germline CDR1 reads SGHNT; CDR2 reads YYREEE (reference sequence). The length of the CDR3 is 14 residues. V was pared by 0 bases and J by 0 bases, with 4 bases between. As DNA, the CDR3 is TGTGCCAGCAGCTTGGGCCTAGCCAAAAACATTCAGTACTTC. Translating gives CASSLGLAKNIQYF.

There are a few counts of this clone. The J gene is TRBJ1-1, the V gene TRBV19; D is ambiguous. Trimming left V 6 bases short and J 1 base short, with 9 bases between. Looked up from germline, CDR1 is LNHDA and CDR2 is SQIVND (reference sequence). The CDR3 contains 13 residues. The CDR3 coding sequence is TGTGCCAGTAGCCATTACAGGAACACTGAAGCTTTCTTT. Its translation is CASSHYRNTEAFF.

This clone appeared many times. The chain has TRBV19 and TRBJ1-5; D call uncertain. The germline V gene encodes CDR1 LNHDA and CDR2 SQIVND (reference sequence). This CDR3 contains 13 residues. Trimming cost V 4 bases and J 3 bases, with 7 bases left between them. CDR3 nucleotide sequence: TGTGCCAGTAGTACCGGGAACAATCAGCCCCAGCATTTT. It yields the protein CASSTGNNQPQHF.

CDR3 in DNA: TGTGCCAGCAGCTTGGACCCGGGACTAGCGGTCGAGCAGTACTTC. Its protein is CASSLDPGLAVEQYF. The V and J genes are TRBV5-5 and TRBJ2-7, with TRBD2 matching 11 bases. Trimming took 0 bases from V and 6 from J; bases not matched to a gene: 5. Germline V gene data show CDR1 as SGHKS and CDR2 as YYEKEE (reference sequence). The CDR3 has 15 residues.

The chain recombines TRBV7-6 with TRBJ1-6; tentatively, D is TRBD1 (6 bases). Germline CDR1 reads SGHVS; CDR2 reads FNYEAQ. The CDR3 extends over 16 amino acids. Trimming stripped 1 base from V and 10 bases from J, with 17 bases between. The CDR3 region has the DNA TGTGCCAGCAGCTTAGAGGGGGGAAGGTCTGGATCACCCCTCCACTTT. The encoded protein is CASSLEGGRSGSPLHF.

The chain combines TRBV6-5 with TRBJ1-1, with 7 bases identical to TRBD1. The CDR3 runs to 15 residues. The germline CDR1 and CDR2 sequences are MNHEY and SVGAGI. Trimming cost V 4 bases and J 1 base; bases outside gene matches: 6. CDR3: CASSSGQIGNTEAFF. In nucleotides, the CDR3 is TGTGCCAGCAGTTCGGGACAGATAGGGAACACTGAAGCTTTCTTT.

V gene TRBV18 combines with J gene TRBJ2-5, with D unclear. The ends were cut back, 1 base at V and 1 base at J, with 16 bases in the middle. The CDR3 contains 17 residues. Germline CDR1 reads KGHSH; CDR2 reads LQKENI. This chain's CDR3 is CASSPRLGVGLQETQYF. DNA of the CDR3: TGTGCCAGCTCACCACGTCTAGGAGTCGGGCTCCAAGAGACCCAGTACTTC.

This sequence joins TRBV29-1 and TRBJ2-5; the match to TRBD2 covers 7 bases. This CDR3 has 12 amino acids. V was clipped by 6 bases and J by 4 bases; unmatched bases: 5. Germline V gives CDR1 SQVTM, CDR2 ANQGSEA. The CDR3 is CSVPGGLETQYF. The CDR3 nucleotides are TGCAGCGTCCCCGGGGGGTTAGAGACCCAGTACTTC.

The chain's CDR3 is CASSPRLAGIRHEQFF. The DNA of the CDR3 is TGTGCCAGCAGCCCTCGACTAGCGGGAATACGGCATGAGCAGTTCTTC. The V and J genes are TRBV11-1 and TRBJ2-1; the match to TRBD2 covers 11 bases. The CDR3 is 16 amino acids. Germline V gene data show CDR1 as SGHAT and CDR2 as FQDESV (reference sequence). The V gene end was trimmed by 5 bases and the J gene end by 8 bases; junction bases not matched to a gene: 11.

The rearrangement links TRBV5-1 to TRBJ2-7; perhaps TRBD1 as D (5 bases). The CDR3 is 14 residues long. Trimming took 0 bases from V and 5 from J, leaving 12 bases between them. Germline loops: CDR1 SGHRS, CDR2 YFSETQ. CDR3 sequence: CASSLGQGTHEQYF. CDR3 bases: TGCGCCAGCAGCTTGGGGCAGGGAACTCACGAGCAGTACTTC.

This sequence joins TRBV6-6 and TRBJ2-6; D possibly corresponds to TRBD2 (5 bases). The ends were cut back, 6 bases at V and 0 bases at J, with 12 bases in the middle. The CDR3 is 16 residues long. In germline, CDR1 is MNHNY, CDR2 SVGAGI (reference sequence). CDR3 in DNA: TGTGCCAGCAGGCCCGGGGTCTCCTCTGGGGCCAACGTCCTGACTTTC. Protein product: CASRPGVSSGANVLTF.

The V gene is TRBV30, the J gene TRBJ2-7; D is unclear. The germline V and J ends were trimmed by 2 bases and 3 bases, with 5 bases remaining between them. The length of the CDR3 is 11 residues. Germline CDR1 is GTSNPN and CDR2 is SVGIG (reference sequence). The CDR3 spells CAWSQRYEQYF. The CDR3 DNA sequence: TGTGCCTGGAGTCAACGCTACGAGCAGTACTTC.

The chain recombines TRBV29-1 with TRBJ1-6; possibly TRBD1 for D (5 bases). The CDR3 loop spans 13 amino acids. Germline assignment: CDR1 SQVTM and CDR2 ANQGSEA. Trimming removed 7 bases from V and 10 bases from J, with 17 bases in between. The CDR3 loop is CSAGDSIGSPLHF. CDR3 DNA sequence: TGCAGCGCCGGCGACAGTATAGGATCACCCCTCCACTTT.

This clone was counted only a few times. The chain couples TRBV29-1 to TRBJ1-2; 9 bases line up with TRBD1. CDR3 size: 17 residues. V was clipped by 3 bases and J by 2 bases; unmatched bases: 13. Germline values: CDR1 SQVTM, CDR2 ANQGSEA. CDR3 in amino acids: CSVDQGPGQGRNYGYTF. CDR3 nucleotide sequence: TGCAGCGTTGACCAGGGACCGGGACAGGGACGGAACTATGGCTACACCTTC. The full variable domain, with the rest looked up from reference TRBV29-1 and TRBJ1-2, is SAVISQKPSRDICQRGTSLTIQCQVDSQVTMMFWYRQQPGQSLTLIATANQGSEATYESGFVIDKFPISRPNLTFSTLTVSNMSPEDSSIYLCSVDQGPGQGRNYGYTFGSGTRLTVV.

In nucleotides, the CDR3 is TGTGCCAGCAGTGGAGGGGGGAGGTCCTATAATTCACCCCTCCACTTT. This gives the protein CASSGGGRSYNSPLHF. This chain uses TRBV5-4 with TRBJ1-6; a possible D gene is TRBD1 (6 bases). The germline V gene has CDR1 SGHNT and CDR2 YYREEE (reference sequence). The CDR3 has 16 amino acids. The ends were cut back, 5 bases at V and 1 base at J, with 13 bases in the middle.